Listed below are T cell receptor beta chains from one sample, sequenced in a study of T cells expressing NK-cell markers. From its re-call of the 5' RACE reads, TCRdb lists each CDR3 protein once, without DNA. This sample's table reports 450,000 to 600,000 distinct CDR3 sequences. The specimen sequenced was blood T cells: a sorted CD56 or NKG2C T cell subset, CD4+ or CD8+ T cells, or bulk PBMC T cells (not recorded which). These receptors came from a man aged 18 to 30 in good health. The CDR3 runs from the conserved cysteine through the conserved F or W.

CASSSVDEQFF | TRBJ2-1 | TRBV11-2
CATTGRNEQFF | TRBJ2-1 | TRBV28
CAAGQGARRGYEQYF | TRBJ2-7 | TRBV6-1
CASRETGLYNEQFF | TRBJ2-1 | TRBV19
CASSIRGAGTDTQYF | TRBJ2-3 | TRBV5-1
CASSRSHAASYF | TRBJ2-5 | TRBV12-3/TRBV12-4
CASSLGQGEFF | TRBJ2-1 | TRBV12-3/TRBV12-4
CAISGRSGRAVDTQYF | TRBJ2-3 | TRBV10-3
CASSSASGQNYGYTF | TRBJ1-2 | TRBV7-9
CASSLAVQGQAFF | TRBJ1-1 | TRBV5-5
CASGGQNTEAFF | TRBJ1-1 | TRBV5-1
CASSFRGFQPQHF | TRBJ1-5 | TRBV12-3/TRBV12-4
CASNDRGFTDTQYF | TRBJ2-3 | TRBV21-1
CASSRPQRGELFF | TRBJ2-2 | TRBV7-9
CASSLAGRAEGEKLFF | TRBJ1-4 | TRBV12-3/TRBV12-4
CASSQGGYLFF | TRBJ1-4 | TRBV4-3
CASSSAGLPNTEAFF | TRBJ1-1 | TRBV5-1
CASSLSGAEAYNEQFF | TRBJ2-1 | TRBV5-1
CASDRGQTEAFF | TRBJ1-1 | TRBV12-3/TRBV12-4
CASSYRGNHGYTF | TRBJ1-2 | TRBV6-5
CASSQDRWLAGAVGETQYF | TRBJ2-5 | TRBV3-1
CASSLFAWEGTDTQYF | TRBJ2-3 | TRBV27
CSYSRGRGGDTQYF | TRBJ2-3 | TRBV20-1
CASRLPGSEYGYTF | TRBJ1-2 | TRBV5-1
CASSLWQHNSPLHF | TRBJ1-6 | TRBV27
CASTIGVKQGRRDTDTQYF | TRBJ2-3 | TRBV28
CSVRAGRYTGELFF | TRBJ2-2 | TRBV29-1
CASSYSVGQGTGPQYF | TRBJ2-5 | TRBV4-3
CASSGSFYNEQFF | TRBJ2-1 | TRBV9